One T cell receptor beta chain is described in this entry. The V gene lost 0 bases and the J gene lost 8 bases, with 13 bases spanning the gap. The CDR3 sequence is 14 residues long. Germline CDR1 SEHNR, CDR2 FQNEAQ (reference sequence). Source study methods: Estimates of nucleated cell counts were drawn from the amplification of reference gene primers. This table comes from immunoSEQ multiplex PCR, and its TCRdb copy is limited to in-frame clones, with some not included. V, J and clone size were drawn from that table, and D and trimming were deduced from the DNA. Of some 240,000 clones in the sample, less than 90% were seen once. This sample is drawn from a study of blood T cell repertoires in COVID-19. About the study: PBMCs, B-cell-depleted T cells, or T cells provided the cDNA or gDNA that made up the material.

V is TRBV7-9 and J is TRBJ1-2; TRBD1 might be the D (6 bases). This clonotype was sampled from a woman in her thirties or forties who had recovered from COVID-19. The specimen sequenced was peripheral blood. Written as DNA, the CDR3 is TGTGCCAGCAGCTTAGCGTACAGGGCAATAGGCTACACCTTC. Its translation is CASSLAYRAIGYTF.